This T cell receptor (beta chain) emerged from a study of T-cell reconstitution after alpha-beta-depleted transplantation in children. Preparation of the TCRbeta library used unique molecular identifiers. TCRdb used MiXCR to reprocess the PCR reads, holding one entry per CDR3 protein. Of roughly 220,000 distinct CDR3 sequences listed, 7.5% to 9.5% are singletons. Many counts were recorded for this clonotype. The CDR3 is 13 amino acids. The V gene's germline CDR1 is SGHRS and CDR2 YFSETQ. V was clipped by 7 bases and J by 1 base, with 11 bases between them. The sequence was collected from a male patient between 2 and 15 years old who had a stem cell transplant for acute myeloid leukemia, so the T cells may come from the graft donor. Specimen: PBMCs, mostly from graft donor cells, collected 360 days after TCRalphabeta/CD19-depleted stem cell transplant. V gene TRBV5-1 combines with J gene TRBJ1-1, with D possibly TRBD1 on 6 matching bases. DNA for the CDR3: TGCGCCAGCCGGCAGGGGCAGAACACTGAAGCTTTCTTT. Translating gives CASRQGQNTEAFF.